This T cell receptor beta chain came from a study of T cell changes during pregnancy in multiple sclerosis. The data were produced by immunoSEQ multiplex PCR, yet TCRdb's version contains in-frame clones alone and is incomplete. The data show 45,000 to 55,000 clones, with around 92% seen just once and around 0.91% held by the top ten. V was pared by 4 bases and J by 2 bases, with 32 bases between. The CDR3 contains 21 residues. CDR1 is LNHNV and CDR2 is YYDKDF in the germline V gene (reference sequence). The material sequenced was CD4+ T cells from peripheral blood mononuclear cells, taken in the second trimester of pregnancy. The receptor was isolated from a female donor in good health, enrolled as a control in a pregnancy study. The genes are TRBV15 and TRBJ2-5; D perhaps matches TRBD2 (6 bases). The CDR3 DNA is TGTGCCACCAGCACACTTACACCCTCGGTCCTACTAGCTAACCCGCAAGAGACCCAGTACTTC. It codes for CATSTLTPSVLLANPQETQYF.